This T cell receptor (beta chain) appears in the sequencing data of a study of blood T cell repertoires in COVID-19. Study context: The study drew acute and convalescent COVID-19 samples from the United States, Italy and Spain. Nucleic acid was either cDNA or gDNA, and it came from T cells, B-cell-depleted T cells, or PBMCs.

This CDR3 region has 15 residues. The ends were cut back, 5 bases at V and 2 bases at J, with 10 bases in the middle. Germline lookup yields CDR1 MNHEY and CDR2 SMNVEV (reference sequence). Donors of Cohort 3 who recovered were those that had two negative PCRs, clearance, or symptom resolution. The assay was immunoSEQ multiplex PCR, and TCRdb's table has in-frame clones only and misses some. The table records some 390,000 clones, 85% to 90% of them present only once. The specimen was PBMCs or T cells enriched from blood (not recorded which). The chain joins TRBV27 to TRBJ2-6; the D gene is possibly TRBD1 (5 bases). This clonotype was obtained from a man aged 30-40 years who had recovered from COVID-19. CDR3 bases: TGTGCCAGCAGTCCAGGGATGGCTGGGGCCAACGTCCTGACTTTC. Its translation: CASSPGMAGANVLTF.